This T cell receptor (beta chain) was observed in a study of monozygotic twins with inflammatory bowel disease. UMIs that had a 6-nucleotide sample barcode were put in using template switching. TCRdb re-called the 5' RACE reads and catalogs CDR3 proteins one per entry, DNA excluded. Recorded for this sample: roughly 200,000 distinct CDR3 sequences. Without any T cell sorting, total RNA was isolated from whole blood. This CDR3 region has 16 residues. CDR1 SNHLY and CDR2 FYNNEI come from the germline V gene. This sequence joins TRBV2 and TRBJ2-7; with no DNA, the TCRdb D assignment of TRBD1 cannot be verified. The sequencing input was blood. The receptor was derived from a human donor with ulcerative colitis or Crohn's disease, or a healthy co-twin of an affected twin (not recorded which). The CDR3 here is CASLSVWTDAGYEQYF.